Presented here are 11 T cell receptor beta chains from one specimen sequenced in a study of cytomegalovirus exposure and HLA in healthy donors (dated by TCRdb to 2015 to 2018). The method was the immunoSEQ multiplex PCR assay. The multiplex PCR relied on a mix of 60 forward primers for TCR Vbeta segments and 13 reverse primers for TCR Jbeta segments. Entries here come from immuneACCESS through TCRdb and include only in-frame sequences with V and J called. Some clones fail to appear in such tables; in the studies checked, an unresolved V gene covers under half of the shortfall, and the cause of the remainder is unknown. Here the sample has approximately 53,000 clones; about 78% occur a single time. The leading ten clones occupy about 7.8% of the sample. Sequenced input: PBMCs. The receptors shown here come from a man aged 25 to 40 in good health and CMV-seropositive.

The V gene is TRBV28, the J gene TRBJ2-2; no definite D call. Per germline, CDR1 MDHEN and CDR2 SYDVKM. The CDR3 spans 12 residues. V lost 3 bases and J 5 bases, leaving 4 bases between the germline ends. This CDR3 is CASSFGTGELFF. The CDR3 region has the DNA TGTGCCAGCAGTTTCGGGACCGGGGAGCTGTTTTTT.

CDR3 loop: CASTSRGASYEQYF. The CDR3 DNA follows: TGTGCCAGCACCTCTCGGGGGGCTTCCTACGAGCAGTACTTC. The rearrangement uses TRBV6-1 and TRBJ2-7; tentative D call: TRBD2 (7 bases). V was pared by 7 bases and J by 1 base, with 14 bases between. The V gene's germline CDR1 is MNHNS and CDR2 SASEGT. The CDR3 loop spans 14 amino acids.

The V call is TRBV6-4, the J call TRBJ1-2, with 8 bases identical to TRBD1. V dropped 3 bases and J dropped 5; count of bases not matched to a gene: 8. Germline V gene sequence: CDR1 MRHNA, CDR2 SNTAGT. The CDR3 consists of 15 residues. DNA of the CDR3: TGTGCCAGCAGTGATTCGGGACAGGCCGAGTATGGCTACACCTTC. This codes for CASSDSGQAEYGYTF.

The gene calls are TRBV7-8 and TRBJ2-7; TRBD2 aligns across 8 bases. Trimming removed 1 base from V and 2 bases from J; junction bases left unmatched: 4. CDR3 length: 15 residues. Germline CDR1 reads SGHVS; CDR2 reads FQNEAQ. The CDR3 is CASSLESGGPYEQYF. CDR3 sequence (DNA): TGTGCCAGCAGCTTAGAGAGCGGGGGCCCCTACGAGCAGTACTTC.

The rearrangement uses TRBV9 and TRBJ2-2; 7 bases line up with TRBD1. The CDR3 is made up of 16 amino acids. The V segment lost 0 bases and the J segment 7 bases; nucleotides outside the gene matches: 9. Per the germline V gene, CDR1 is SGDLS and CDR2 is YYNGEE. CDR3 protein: CASSVAVTGMGGELFF. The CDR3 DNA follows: TGTGCCAGCAGCGTAGCCGTGACAGGGATGGGCGGGGAGCTGTTTTTT.

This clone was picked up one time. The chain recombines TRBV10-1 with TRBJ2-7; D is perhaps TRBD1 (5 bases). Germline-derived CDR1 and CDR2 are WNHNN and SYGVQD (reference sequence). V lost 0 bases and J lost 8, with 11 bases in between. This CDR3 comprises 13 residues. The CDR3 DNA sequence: TGCGCCAGCAGTGAGTCGCTTCAGGGCCAGCAGTACTTC. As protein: CASSESLQGQQYF.

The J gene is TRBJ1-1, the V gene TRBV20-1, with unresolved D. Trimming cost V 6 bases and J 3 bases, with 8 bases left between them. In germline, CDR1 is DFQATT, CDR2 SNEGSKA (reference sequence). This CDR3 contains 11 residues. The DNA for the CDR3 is TGCAGTGCCGCGGGAGACACTGAAGCTTTCTTT. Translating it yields CSAAGDTEAFF.

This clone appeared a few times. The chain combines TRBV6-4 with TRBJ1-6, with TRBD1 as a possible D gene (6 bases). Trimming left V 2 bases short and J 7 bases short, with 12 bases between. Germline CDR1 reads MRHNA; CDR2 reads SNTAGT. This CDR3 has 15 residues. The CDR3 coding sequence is TGTGCCAGCAGTGACGAACAGGGTGGCAATTCACCCCTCCACTTT. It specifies CASSDEQGGNSPLHF.

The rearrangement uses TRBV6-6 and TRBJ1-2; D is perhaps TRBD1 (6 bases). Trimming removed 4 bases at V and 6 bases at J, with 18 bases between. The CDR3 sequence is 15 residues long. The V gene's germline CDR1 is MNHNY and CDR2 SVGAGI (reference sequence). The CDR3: CASSSQGRLVDGYTF. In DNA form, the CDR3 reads TGTGCCAGCAGTTCGCAGGGGAGATTAGTGGATGGCTACACCTTC.

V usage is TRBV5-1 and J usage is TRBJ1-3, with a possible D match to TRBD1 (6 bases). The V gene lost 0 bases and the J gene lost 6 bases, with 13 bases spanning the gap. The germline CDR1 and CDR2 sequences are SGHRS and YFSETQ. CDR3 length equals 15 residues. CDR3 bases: TGCGCCAGCAGCTTGGATGCAGGGGTGGCAAACACCATATATTTT. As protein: CASSLDAGVANTIYF.

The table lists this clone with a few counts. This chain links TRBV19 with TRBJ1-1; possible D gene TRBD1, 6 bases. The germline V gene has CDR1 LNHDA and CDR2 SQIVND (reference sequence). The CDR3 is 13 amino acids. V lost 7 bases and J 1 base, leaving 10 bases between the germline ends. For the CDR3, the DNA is TGTGCCAGTACACAGGGATCGAACACTGAAGCTTTCTTT. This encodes CASTQGSNTEAFF.